This TCR beta chain was identified during a study of shared clonotypes between healthy human individuals. For the study at large: Per donor, three plates held CD4 naive cells, three held CD4 memory, two held CD8 naive and one held CD8 memory.

General observations from the study: Only blood was sampled; tissue repertoires likely differ. Among non-shared clonotypes, generation probabilities were lower than among those shared by all four donors.

It was around 190 ng DNA, some 30,000 T cell genomes, that sorted-subset replicate PCRs used. Assay: immunoSEQ multiplex PCR; the TCRdb copy retains only in-frame clones and omits some. Of about 2 million clones listed, about 95% are singletons. Worth noting for this clone: The antigen remains undetermined.

CDR1 is MGHDK, CDR2 SYGVNS, per germline. Trimming removed 4 bases from V and 5 bases from J, with 11 bases in between. This CDR3 is 13 amino acids long. Naive CD8 cells were CD45RO-negative, positively selected for CCR7, excluding terminally differentiated effector memory CD45RA+ cells. The chain uses TRBV25-1 and TRBJ1-2; no definite D call. Specimen: naive CD8+ T cells sorted from blood. The TCR sequence derives from a young man in good health. CDR3 loop: CASSGGVEYGYTF. The DNA for the CDR3 is TGTGCCAGCAGTGGGGGTGTAGAATATGGCTACACCTTC.